This TCR beta chain is drawn from a study of cytomegalovirus exposure and HLA in healthy donors. PCR amplification relied on 60 Vbeta primers (plus 13 Jbeta primers). Produced via immunoSEQ multiplex PCR; TCRdb's table is partial and in-frame only. This sample's table reports 150,000 to 200,000 clones. This CDR3 is built from 16 residues. Germline V gives CDR1 SGDLS, CDR2 YYNGEE. V lost 0 bases and J lost 4; bases outside the gene matches: 5. Input material: PBMCs. The gene calls are TRBV9 and TRBJ2-2; 8 bases align to TRBD2. This receptor was taken from a boy aged 5-17 years in good health and CMV-seronegative. The CDR3 DNA is TGTGCCAGCAGCGTAGCTCTTAGCGGGACCACCGGGGAGCTGTTTTTT. Translation gives CASSVALSGTTGELFF.